The rows below give T cell receptor beta chains drawn from one sample of a study of T cell clonotyping in hematopoietic cell transplantation. TCRdb keeps only in-frame clones here, not all; method: immunoSEQ multiplex PCR. This table has 8,000 or so clones, about 60% appearing once. The specimen comprised peripheral blood mononuclear cells, sampled 100 days after allogeneic stem cell transplant. These receptors were obtained from a male patient aged 60 to 75 who had an allogeneic stem cell transplant from an unrelated donor, so the T cells may come from the graft donor. Some clones in this sample may be carry-over from other donors' samples. The CDR3 runs from the conserved cysteine through the conserved F or W. The D gene is left open where the match is weak.

>TRBD2|TRBJ2-3|TRBV7-6
CASSFGTSGVTDTQYF
>-|TRBJ2-5|TRBV29-1
CSVGVYQETQYF
>-|TRBJ1-1|TRBV29-1
CSVDRAMNTEAFF
>-|TRBJ1-1|TRBV19
CASKGSFMNTEAFF
>TRBD1|TRBJ1-1|TRBV7-8
CASSLSRTGSATEAFF
>TRBD1|TRBJ1-2|TRBV6-1
CASSGTGRGPPDNYGYTF
>-|TRBJ2-5|TRBV2
CASSQQTGRETQYF
>TRBD1|TRBJ2-7|TRBV5-6
CASRRDRAEQYF
>-|TRBJ1-1|TRBV5-6
CASRAGVVGEAFF
>TRBD2|TRBJ2-7|TRBV30
CAWRGLGHEQYF
>TRBD1|TRBJ1-4|TRBV25-1
CASREKTGYAEKLFF
>-|TRBJ2-7|TRBV5-4
CASSLDTPSSYEQYF
>TRBD1|TRBJ2-7|TRBV6-1
CASGGQGVAYEQYF
>TRBD1|TRBJ1-5|TRBV25-1
CASSEPSPGTGIGQPQHF
>TRBD1|TRBJ2-2|TRBV6-5
CASSRQGRELFF
>-|TRBJ2-5|TRBV7-9
CASSSHGGTWETQYF
>-|TRBJ2-6|TRBV5-6
CASSLTGANVLTF